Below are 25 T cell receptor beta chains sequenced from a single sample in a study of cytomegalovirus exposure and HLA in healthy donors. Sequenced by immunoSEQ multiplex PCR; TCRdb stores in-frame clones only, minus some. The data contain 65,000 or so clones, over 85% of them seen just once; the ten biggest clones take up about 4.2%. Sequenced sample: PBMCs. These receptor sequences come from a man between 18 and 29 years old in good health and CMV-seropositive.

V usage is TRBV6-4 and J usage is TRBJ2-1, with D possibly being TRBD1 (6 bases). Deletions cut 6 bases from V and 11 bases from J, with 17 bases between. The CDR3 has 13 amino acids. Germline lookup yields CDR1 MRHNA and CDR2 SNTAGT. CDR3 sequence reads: CASRRGTGDKQFF. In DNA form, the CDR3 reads TGTGCCAGCAGAAGGGGGACCGGAGATAAGCAGTTCTTC.

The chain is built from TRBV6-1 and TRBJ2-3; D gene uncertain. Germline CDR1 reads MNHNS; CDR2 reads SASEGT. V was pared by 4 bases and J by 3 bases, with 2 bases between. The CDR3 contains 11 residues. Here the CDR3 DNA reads TGTGCCAGCAGTGCAACAGATACGCAGTATTTT. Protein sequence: CASSATDTQYF.

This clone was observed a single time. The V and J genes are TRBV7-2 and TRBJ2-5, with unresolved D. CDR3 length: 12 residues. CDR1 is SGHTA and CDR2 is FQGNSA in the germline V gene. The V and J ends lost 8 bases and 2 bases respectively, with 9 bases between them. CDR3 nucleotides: TGTGCCAGCGCCGGGTTTCAAGAGACCCAGTACTTC. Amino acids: CASAGFQETQYF. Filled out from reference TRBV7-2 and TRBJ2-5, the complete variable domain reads GAGVSQSPSNKVTEKGKDVELRCDPISGHTALYWYRQSLGQGLEFLIYFQGNSAPDKSGLPSDRFSAERTGGSVSTLTIQRTQQEDSAVYLCASAGFQETQYFGPGTRLLVL.

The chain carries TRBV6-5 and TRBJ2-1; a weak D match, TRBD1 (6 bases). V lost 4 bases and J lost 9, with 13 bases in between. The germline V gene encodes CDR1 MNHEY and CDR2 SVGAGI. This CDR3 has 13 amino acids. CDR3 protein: CASSWYRESEQFF. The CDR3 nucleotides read TGTGCCAGCAGTTGGTACAGGGAAAGTGAGCAGTTCTTC.

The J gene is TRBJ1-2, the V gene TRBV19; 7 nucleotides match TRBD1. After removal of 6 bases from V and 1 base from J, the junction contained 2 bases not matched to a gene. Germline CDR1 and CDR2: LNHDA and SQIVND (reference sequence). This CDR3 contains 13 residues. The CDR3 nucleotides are TGTGCCAGTAGGACAGGGCTTAACTATGGCTACACCTTC. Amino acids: CASRTGLNYGYTF.

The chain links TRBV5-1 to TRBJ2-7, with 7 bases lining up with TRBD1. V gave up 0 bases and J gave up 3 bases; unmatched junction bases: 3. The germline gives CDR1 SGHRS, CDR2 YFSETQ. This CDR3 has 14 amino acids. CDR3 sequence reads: CASSLGQGFYEQYF. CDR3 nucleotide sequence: TGCGCCAGCAGCTTGGGACAGGGTTTCTACGAGCAGTACTTC.

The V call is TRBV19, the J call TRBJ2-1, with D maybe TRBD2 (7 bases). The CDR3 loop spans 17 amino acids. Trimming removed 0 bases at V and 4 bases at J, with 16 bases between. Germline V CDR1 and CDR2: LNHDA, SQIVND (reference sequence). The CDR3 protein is CASSIEWGASGYNEQFF. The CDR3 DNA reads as TGTGCCAGTAGTATAGAGTGGGGGGCTAGCGGTTACAATGAGCAGTTCTTC.

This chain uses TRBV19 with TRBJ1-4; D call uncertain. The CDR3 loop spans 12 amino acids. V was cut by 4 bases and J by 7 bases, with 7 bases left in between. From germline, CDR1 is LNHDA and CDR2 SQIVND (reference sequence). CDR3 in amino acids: CASSTAGEKLFF. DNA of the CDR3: TGTGCCAGTAGTACGGCGGGTGAAAAACTGTTTTTT.

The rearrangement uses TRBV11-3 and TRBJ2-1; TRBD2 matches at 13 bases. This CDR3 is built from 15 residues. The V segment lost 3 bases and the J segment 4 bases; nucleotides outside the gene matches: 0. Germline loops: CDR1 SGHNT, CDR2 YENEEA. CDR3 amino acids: CASSLGLAGYNEQFF. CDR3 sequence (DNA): TGTGCCAGCAGCTTGGGACTAGCGGGGTACAATGAGCAGTTCTTC.

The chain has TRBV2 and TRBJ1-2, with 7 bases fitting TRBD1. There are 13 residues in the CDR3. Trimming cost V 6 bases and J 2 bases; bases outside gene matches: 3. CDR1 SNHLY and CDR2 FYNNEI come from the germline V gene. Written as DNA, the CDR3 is TGTGCCAGCAGCGGACAGGCCAACTATGGCTACACCTTC. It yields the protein CASSGQANYGYTF.

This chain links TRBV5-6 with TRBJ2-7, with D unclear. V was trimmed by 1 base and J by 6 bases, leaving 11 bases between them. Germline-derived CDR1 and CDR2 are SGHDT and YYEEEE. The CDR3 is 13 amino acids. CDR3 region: CASSLPRFREQYF. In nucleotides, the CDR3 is TGTGCCAGCAGCTTGCCCAGATTCCGCGAGCAGTACTTC.

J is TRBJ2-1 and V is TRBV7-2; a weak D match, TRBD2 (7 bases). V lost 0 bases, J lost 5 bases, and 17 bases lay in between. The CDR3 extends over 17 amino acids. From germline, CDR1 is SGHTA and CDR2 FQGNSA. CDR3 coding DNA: TGTGCCAGCAGCTTAGCGGGGGGCGGGAGCAGTCACAATGAGCAGTTCTTC. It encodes CASSLAGGGSSHNEQFF. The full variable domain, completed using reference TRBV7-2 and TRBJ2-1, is GAGVSQSPSNKVTEKGKDVELRCDPISGHTALYWYRQSLGQGLEFLIYFQGNSAPDKSGLPSDRFSAERTGGSVSTLTIQRTQQEDSAVYLCASSLAGGGSSHNEQFFGPGTRLTVL.

Here the CDR3 reads CASSRDYQETQYF. Here the CDR3 DNA reads TGTGCCAGCAGCCGGGACTACCAAGAGACCCAGTACTTC. This chain links TRBV7-3 with TRBJ2-5; maybe TRBD2 (6 bases). Trimming took 5 bases from V and 0 from J, leaving 7 bases between them. Germline assignment: CDR1 SGHTA and CDR2 FQGTGA. This CDR3 spans 13 amino acids.

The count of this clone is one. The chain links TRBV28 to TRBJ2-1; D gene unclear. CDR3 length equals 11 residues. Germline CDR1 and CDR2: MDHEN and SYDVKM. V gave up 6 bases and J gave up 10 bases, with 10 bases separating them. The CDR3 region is CASRLSMEQFF. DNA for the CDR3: TGTGCCAGCAGACTGTCAATGGAGCAGTTCTTC.

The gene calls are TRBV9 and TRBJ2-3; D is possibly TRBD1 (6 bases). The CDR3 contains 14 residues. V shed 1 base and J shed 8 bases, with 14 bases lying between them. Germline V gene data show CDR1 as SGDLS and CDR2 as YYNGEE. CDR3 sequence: CASSVQGRDGTQYF. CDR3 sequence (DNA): TGTGCCAGCAGCGTACAGGGGAGAGACGGTACGCAGTATTTT.

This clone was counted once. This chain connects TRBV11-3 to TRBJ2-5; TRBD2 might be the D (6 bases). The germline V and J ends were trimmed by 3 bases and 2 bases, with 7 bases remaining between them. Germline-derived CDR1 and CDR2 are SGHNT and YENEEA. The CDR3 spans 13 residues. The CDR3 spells CASSLGGQETQYF. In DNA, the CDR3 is TGTGCCAGCAGCTTGGGGGGACAAGAGACCCAGTACTTC.

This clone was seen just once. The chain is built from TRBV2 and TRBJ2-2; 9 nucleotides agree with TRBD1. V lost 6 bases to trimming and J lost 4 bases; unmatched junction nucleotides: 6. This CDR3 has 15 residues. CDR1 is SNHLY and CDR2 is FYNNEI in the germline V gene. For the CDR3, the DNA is TGTGCCAGCAGGTCCGGGACAGGGAGCACCGGGGAGCTGTTTTTT. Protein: CASRSGTGSTGELFF.

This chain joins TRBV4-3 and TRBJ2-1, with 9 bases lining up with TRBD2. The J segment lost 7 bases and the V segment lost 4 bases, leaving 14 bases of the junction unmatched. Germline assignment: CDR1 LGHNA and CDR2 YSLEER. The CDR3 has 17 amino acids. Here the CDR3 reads CASSLDHLAGAGNEQFF. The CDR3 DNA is TGCGCCAGCAGCCTCGACCATTTAGCGGGAGCAGGAAATGAGCAGTTCTTC.

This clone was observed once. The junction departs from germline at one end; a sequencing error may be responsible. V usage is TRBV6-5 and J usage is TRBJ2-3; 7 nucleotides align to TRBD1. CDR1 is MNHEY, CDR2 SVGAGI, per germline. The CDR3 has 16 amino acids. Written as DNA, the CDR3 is TGTGCCAGCAGTAACTCTCAGGACAGGAGCACAGATACGCAGTATTTT. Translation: CASSNSQDRSTDTQYF.

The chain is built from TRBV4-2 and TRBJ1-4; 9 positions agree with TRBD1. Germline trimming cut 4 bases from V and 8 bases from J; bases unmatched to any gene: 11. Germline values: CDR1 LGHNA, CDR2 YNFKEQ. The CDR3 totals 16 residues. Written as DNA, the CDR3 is TGTGCCAGCAGCCGTAAGACCGGGACAGGGACCGAAAAACTGTTTTTT. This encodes CASSRKTGTGTEKLFF.

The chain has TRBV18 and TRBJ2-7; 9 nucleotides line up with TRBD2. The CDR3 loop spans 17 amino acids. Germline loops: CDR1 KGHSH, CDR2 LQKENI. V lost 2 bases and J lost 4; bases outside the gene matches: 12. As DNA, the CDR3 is TGTGCCAGCTCACCAGGGCCTAGCGGGGAGTCAGGTTACGAGCAGTACTTC. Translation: CASSPGPSGESGYEQYF. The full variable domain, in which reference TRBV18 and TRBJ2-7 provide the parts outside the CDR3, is NAGVMQNPRHLVRRRGQEARLRCSPMKGHSHVYWYRQLPEEGLKFMVYLQKENIIDESGMPKERFSAEFPKEGPSILRIQQVVRGDSAAYFCASSPGPSGESGYEQYFGPGTRLTVT.

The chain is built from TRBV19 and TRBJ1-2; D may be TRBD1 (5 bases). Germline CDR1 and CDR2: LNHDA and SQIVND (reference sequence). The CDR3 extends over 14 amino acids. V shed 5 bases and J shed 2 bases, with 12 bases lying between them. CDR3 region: CASSYVNRNYGYTF. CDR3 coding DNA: TGTGCCAGTAGTTACGTGAACAGGAACTATGGCTACACCTTC.

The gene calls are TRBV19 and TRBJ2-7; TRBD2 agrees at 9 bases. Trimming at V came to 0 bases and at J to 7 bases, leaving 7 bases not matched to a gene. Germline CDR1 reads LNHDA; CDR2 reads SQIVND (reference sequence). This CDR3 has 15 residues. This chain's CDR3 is CASSIDRKAGGEQYF. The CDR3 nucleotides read TGTGCCAGTAGTATAGATCGGAAGGCGGGAGGGGAGCAGTACTTC.

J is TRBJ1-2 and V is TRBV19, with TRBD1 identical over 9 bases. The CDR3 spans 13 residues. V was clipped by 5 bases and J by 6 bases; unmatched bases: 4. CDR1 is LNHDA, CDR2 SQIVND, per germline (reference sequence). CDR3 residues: CASSLQGADGYTF. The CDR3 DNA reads TGTGCCAGTAGTCTACAGGGGGCAGATGGCTACACCTTC.

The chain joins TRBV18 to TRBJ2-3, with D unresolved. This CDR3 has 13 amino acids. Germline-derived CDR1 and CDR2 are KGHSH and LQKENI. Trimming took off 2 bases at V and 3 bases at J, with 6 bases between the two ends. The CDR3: CASSPSLTDTQYF. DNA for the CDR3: TGTGCCAGCTCACCATCTCTGACAGATACGCAGTATTTT.